The rows below give T cell receptor beta chains drawn from one sample of a study of CD8 T cells in ankylosing spondylitis. TCRdb ran MiXCR on the 5' RACE reads and lists one entry per CDR3 protein. The profile shows more than 200,000 distinct CDR3 sequences, about 24% of them singletons. Sequenced sample: blood, either unsorted or a sorted T cell fraction (not recorded which). The receptors were sampled from a male donor with ankylosing spondylitis or in good health (not recorded which). Both conserved end residues are part of each CDR3. Fields, in order: D gene, CDR3 length, J gene, V gene, clone size, CDR3 DNA, CDR3 protein. A D gene is named only where the DNA matches it firmly. Expanded clones are given a class, and other clones once, few, many or no size at all.

D: NA
length: 12
J: TRBJ2-5
V: TRBV11-2
size: NA
DNA: TGTGCCAGCAGCTTAGGGGACACTACCCAGTACTTC
CDR3: CASSLGDTTQYF

D: NA
length: 10
J: TRBJ2-1
V: TRBV29-1
size: few
DNA: TGCAGCGTTGGTAACAATGAGCAGTTCTTC
CDR3: CSVGNNEQFF

D: NA
length: 15
J: TRBJ2-7
V: TRBV7-9
size: few
DNA: TGTGCCAGCAGCTTGATGTCCGGGAGCTCCTACGAGCAGTACTTC
CDR3: CASSLMSGSSYEQYF

D: TRBD1
length: 14
J: TRBJ2-4
V: TRBV20-1
size: few
DNA: TGCAGTGCTATTACCGACAGGGGGTATGACATTCAGTACTTC
CDR3: CSAITDRGYDIQYF

D: NA
length: 13
J: TRBJ2-3
V: TRBV6-1
size: NA
DNA: TGTGCCAGCAATCGTGATCGGACAGATACGCAGTATTTT
CDR3: CASNRDRTDTQYF

D: TRBD2
length: 15
J: TRBJ2-5
V: TRBV20-1
size: many
DNA: TGCAGTGCTCGTTGGGAGGGTAGGAAACAAGAGACCCAGTACTTC
CDR3: CSARWEGRKQETQYF

D: NA
length: 11
J: TRBJ1-1
V: TRBV20-1
size: few
DNA: TGCAGTGCCTACGACAGTCCTGAAGCTTTCTTT
CDR3: CSAYDSPEAFF

D: NA
length: 13
J: TRBJ2-7
V: TRBV6-2/TRBV6-3
size: few
DNA: TGTGCCAGCAGTTACGGGGCCCATTACGAGCAGTACTTC
CDR3: CASSYGAHYEQYF

D: TRBD1
length: 13
J: TRBJ2-1
V: TRBV3-1
size: many
DNA: TGTGCCAGCAGCCTGAACAGGGGCCCCTTGATGATCTTC
CDR3: CASSLNRGPLMIF

D: TRBD2
length: 16
J: TRBJ2-1
V: TRBV20-1
size: many
DNA: TGCAGTGCTAGAGCCGAACTAGCGGGGAATTACAATGAGCAGTTCTTC
CDR3: CSARAELAGNYNEQFF

D: NA
length: 15
J: TRBJ2-2
V: TRBV18
size: NA
DNA: TGTGCCAGCTCACCGGCGGCGGCTAACACCGGGGAGCTGTTTTTT
CDR3: CASSPAAANTGELFF

D: TRBD2
length: 18
J: TRBJ2-3
V: TRBV10-3
size: NA
DNA: TGTGCCATCAGTGACCCGTTGGGTAGCGGGGGGGACACAGATACGCAGTATTTT
CDR3: CAISDPLGSGGDTDTQYF

D: NA
length: 14
J: TRBJ1-1
V: TRBV11-2
size: NA
DNA: TGTGCCAGCAGCTACGACGGGGGCTACACTGAAGCTTTCTTT
CDR3: CASSYDGGYTEAFF

D: NA
length: 13
J: TRBJ1-2
V: TRBV20-1
size: NA
DNA: TGCAGTGCTAGTTCCCTTACTAACTATGGCTACACCTTC
CDR3: CSASSLTNYGYTF

D: TRBD2
length: 15
J: TRBJ2-3
V: TRBV7-6
size: NA
DNA: TGTGCCAGCAGCTTCAGGGGACTAGCGGGGGAAACGCAGTATTTT
CDR3: CASSFRGLAGETQYF

D: TRBD1
length: 13
J: TRBJ2-7
V: TRBV3-1
size: many
DNA: TGTGCCAGCAGCTGGGACAGGGTCGGGGAGCAGTACTTC
CDR3: CASSWDRVGEQYF

D: NA
length: 13
J: TRBJ1-6
V: TRBV9
size: few
DNA: TGTGCCAGCAGCGTGGGGGGAAATTCACCCCTCCACTTT
CDR3: CASSVGGNSPLHF

D: TRBD1
length: 12
J: TRBJ2-7
V: TRBV2
size: many
DNA: TGTGCCAGCAGCGGGGACAGGGGCGAGCAGTACTTC
CDR3: CASSGDRGEQYF

D: NA
length: 17
J: TRBJ1-1
V: TRBV6-5
size: few
DNA: TGTGCCAGCATTCCGGGTTCTCGGGTCCCCGTAGGCACTGAAGCTTTCTTT
CDR3: CASIPGSRVPVGTEAFF

D: TRBD1
length: 14
J: TRBJ1-2
V: TRBV6-5
size: NA
DNA: TGTGCCAGCAGTTCAAGACAGGGACGCTATGGCTACACCTTC
CDR3: CASSSRQGRYGYTF